These T cell receptor beta chains were read from a single sample in a study of OX40 agonist ivuxolimab in advanced cancers. The repertoire was sequenced with immunoSEQ multiplex PCR; TCRdb's copy has only in-frame clones and lacks some. The sample includes around 58,000 clones, around 93% of them seen just once. The sequencing used CD4+ or CD8+ T cells sorted from blood, collected in a trial of the OX40 agonist ivuxolimab. Receptors were obtained from an adult with an advanced solid tumor such as melanoma, head and neck, liver or kidney cancer. The CDR3 runs from the conserved cysteine through the conserved F or W. A D gene is named only where the DNA matches it firmly. Size is stated for part of the rows, as once, few or many counts, or as a class when the clone is expanded.

>TRBV10-3|TRBJ1-3|NA|NA
TGTGCCATCAGTACCCTCTGGGGGGCAGCTGGAAACACCATATATTTT
CAISTLWGAAGNTIYF
>TRBV5-4|TRBJ1-1|TRBD1|NA
TGTGCCAGCAGCTGGGACAGGGGCCCTAACACTGAAGCTTTCTTT
CASSWDRGPNTEAFF
>TRBV19|TRBJ1-5|TRBD1|NA
TGTGCCAGTAGTACCGGACAGGGTAGCGAGCCCCAGCATTTT
CASSTGQGSEPQHF
>TRBV6-5|TRBJ2-5|TRBD1|NA
TGTGCCAGCAGCGGGACAGGGGGAGAGATCCAGTACTTC
CASSGTGGEIQYF
>TRBV10-2|TRBJ1-5|NA|NA
TGCGCCAGCAGTGAGTCGTTACAGAACCCTCAGCCCCAGCATTTT
CASSESLQNPQPQHF
>TRBV29-1|TRBJ1-1|NA|NA
TGCAGCGTTGAAGAGGGAGTGAACACTGAAGCTTTCTTT
CSVEEGVNTEAFF
>TRBV11-2|TRBJ2-5|NA|NA
TGTGCCAGCAGCTTCCCTCATGGGGGGCCAGAGACCCAGTACTTC
CASSFPHGGPETQYF
>TRBV9|TRBJ2-7|NA|NA
TGTGCCAGCAGCTCATCAGAACGCTGGAGCTTTAGCTCCTACGAGCAGTACTTC
CASSSSERWSFSSYEQYF
>TRBV7-9|TRBJ2-2|NA|once
TGTGCCAGCAGCTTATTCACAGGACAGTACGCGAACACCGGGGAGCTGTTTTTT
CASSLFTGQYANTGELFF
>TRBV27|TRBJ1-5|TRBD1|NA
TGTGCCACCCAGGACAGGGTGAGTAGCAATCAGCCCCAGCATTTT
CATQDRVSSNQPQHF
>TRBV6-1|TRBJ2-7|NA|NA
TGTGCCAGCACAAAACGGGGTTTCTACGAGCAGTACTTC
CASTKRGFYEQYF
>TRBV9|TRBJ1-2|TRBD1|NA
TGTGCCAGCAGTGAAACAGGGGGCGTCGACCCTAACTATGGCTACACCTTC
CASSETGGVDPNYGYTF
>TRBV28|TRBJ1-2|NA|NA
TGTGCCAGCAGTTTATTTTTAGCAGGCTATGGCTACACCTTC
CASSLFLAGYGYTF
>TRBV6-5|TRBJ1-1|NA|NA
TGTGCCAGCAGTTCTGCATGGGGTGAGAATACTGAAGCTTTCTTT
CASSSAWGENTEAFF
>TRBV7-6|TRBJ2-7|NA|once
TGTGCCAGCAGCTTATTAGGGGTGGAGTACGAGCAGTACTTC
CASSLLGVEYEQYF
>TRBV7-9|TRBJ2-2|NA|NA
TGTGCCAGCAGAACGGGACTCACCGGGGAGCTGTTTTTT
CASRTGLTGELFF
>TRBV5-1|TRBJ1-3|TRBD1|NA
TGCGCCAGCAGCTTTGGGACAGGGGCTGGAAACACCATATATTTT
CASSFGTGAGNTIYF
>TRBV28|TRBJ1-5|NA|NA
TGTGCCAGCAGTTCGTATGGGCTACCCAATCAGCCCCAGCATTTT
CASSSYGLPNQPQHF
>TRBV28|TRBJ1-5|NA|NA
TGTGCCAGCAGTTTATTATGGGGGGCGTTTGATCAGCCCCAGCATTTT
CASSLLWGAFDQPQHF
>TRBV6-5|TRBJ2-7|NA|few
TGTGCCAGCAGTTATGGGGGTGGAGGGCCCGTCTACGAGCAGTACTTC
CASSYGGGGPVYEQYF
>TRBV19|TRBJ1-3|TRBD1|NA
TGTGCCGGCAAGGGACAGGGCTCTGGAAACACCATATATTTT
CAGKGQGSGNTIYF
>TRBV11-2|TRBJ2-5|TRBD2|once
TGTGCCAGCAGCTTAGCGCTAGCGGGCCAAGAGACCCAGTACTTC
CASSLALAGQETQYF
>TRBV27|TRBJ2-7|NA|NA
TGTGCCAGCAGTGCCTTCGGGGGGCGCGAGCAGTACTTC
CASSAFGGREQYF
>TRBV11-2|TRBJ2-2|NA|NA
TGTGCCAGCAGCTTAGGCGTCCCCAGGGCCAACACCGGGGAGCTGTTTTTT
CASSLGVPRANTGELFF
>TRBV27|TRBJ1-3|NA|NA
TGTGCCAGCAGTTTAAACAGCCGCCCTGGAAACACCATATATTTT
CASSLNSRPGNTIYF
>TRBV15|TRBJ2-7|NA|NA
TGTGCCACCAGGTCGATCTCGGGGTACGAGCAGTACTTC
CATRSISGYEQYF
>TRBV11-3|TRBJ2-1|NA|NA
TGTGCCAGCAGCCCCTCTCTCCCGGATGAGCAGTTCTTC
CASSPSLPDEQFF
>TRBV10-2|TRBJ1-5|TRBD1|few
TGCGCCAGCAGTCATCGGGACAGGGGAAATCAGCCCCAGCATTTT
CASSHRDRGNQPQHF
>TRBV28|TRBJ2-7|NA|NA
TGTGCCAGCAGTCCCCCCAGGGGTAGTTACGAGCAGTACTTC
CASSPPRGSYEQYF
>TRBV13|TRBJ2-7|NA|NA
TGTGCCAGCAGCTTAGCCAGGGGGGGTCACGAGCAGTACTTC
CASSLARGGHEQYF
>TRBV9|TRBJ1-1|TRBD1|NA
TGTGCCAGCAGCACGGGACAGGGGAACACTGAAGCTTTCTTT
CASSTGQGNTEAFF
>TRBV19|TRBJ1-2|NA|NA
TGTGCCAGTAGTACCGCACCTACTAGCTATGGCTACACCTTC
CASSTAPTSYGYTF
>TRBV7-3|TRBJ2-2|TRBD2|NA
TGTGCCAGCAGCTTATCTAGCGGAGGCACCGGGGAGCTGTTTTTT
CASSLSSGGTGELFF
>TRBV5-6|TRBJ2-7|NA|once
TGTGCCAGCAGCGCAGCGGCGGGCAGGGGCCCCTCCTACGAGCAGTACTTC
CASSAAAGRGPSYEQYF
>TRBV25-1|TRBJ1-1|NA|NA
TGTGCCAGCAGTGAACAGGGGAACACTGAAGCTTTCTTT
CASSEQGNTEAFF
>TRBV19|TRBJ2-7|NA|NA
TGTGCCAGTAGTCCCCTTTCCGGCGGGCTGTCCTACGAGCAGTACTTC
CASSPLSGGLSYEQYF
>TRBV6-4|TRBJ1-1|NA|NA
TGTGCCAGCAGTGACTCGTGGGGGGTAGCCATAGCTTTCTTT
CASSDSWGVAIAFF
>TRBV14|TRBJ1-2|NA|NA
TGTGCCAGCAGCCAAGATCTTTCCGGAGGACGCGGCTACACCTTC
CASSQDLSGGRGYTF
>TRBV6-4|TRBJ2-2|NA|NA
TGTGCCAGCAGTGAAGTGAACACCGGGGAGCTGTTTTTT
CASSEVNTGELFF
>TRBV6-5|TRBJ2-5|NA|NA
TGTGCCAGCAGTCCCCTGGACACGGGGGTAGAGACCCAGTACTTC
CASSPLDTGVETQYF
>TRBV7-2|TRBJ1-5|NA|NA
TGTGCCAGCAGGGCAGTTCCCGGACAGTATAGCAATCAGCCCCAGCATTTT
CASRAVPGQYSNQPQHF
>TRBV6-5|TRBJ1-2|NA|NA
TGTGCCAGCAGTTATGGCAGGGGATCCGGCTACACCTTC
CASSYGRGSGYTF
>TRBV9|TRBJ2-3|NA|NA
TGTGCCAGCAGCGTAGTAGGGAAGGGGGCAGATACGCAGTATTTT
CASSVVGKGADTQYF
>TRBV2|TRBJ2-2|TRBD2|NA
TGTGCCAGCCGGGTGTCTAGCGGGAGTTTTACCGGGGAGCTGTTTTTT
CASRVSSGSFTGELFF
>TRBV9|TRBJ2-5|TRBD1|NA
TGTGCCAGCAGCCCCAGGGGGCCGGAGACCCAGTACTTC
CASSPRGPETQYF
>TRBV7-9|TRBJ1-1|NA|NA
TGTGCCAGCAGCTCAGGCATGGGGAACACTGAAGCTTTCTTT
CASSSGMGNTEAFF
>TRBV5-4|TRBJ1-5|TRBD1|NA
TGTGCCAGCAGCGCATTGACAGGGGAGGGGAATCAGCCCCAGCATTTT
CASSALTGEGNQPQHF
>TRBV4-3|TRBJ1-3|TRBD1|NA
TGCGCCAGCAGCCAAGACTCCCTCCTTACAGGGGCCGGAAACACCATATATTTT
CASSQDSLLTGAGNTIYF
>TRBV5-1|TRBJ2-1|NA|NA
TGCGCCAGCAGCTTGGCCTTGGGGGTCCACAATGAGCAGTTCTTC
CASSLALGVHNEQFF